This T cell receptor beta chain was captured by sequencing in a study of T cells in Graves' hyperthyroidism and ophthalmopathy. TCR beta CDR3 regions were amplified from RNA. The TCR CDR3 was amplified in a first-round RT-PCR using the HTBI primer set. MiXCR was run by TCRdb on the multiplex PCR reads, yielding one entry per CDR3 protein. The table includes under 300,000 distinct CDR3 sequences, roughly 22% detected once. The CDR3 runs to 15 residues. Trimming took 5 bases from V and 13 from J; bases not matched to a gene: 11. Germline-derived CDR1 and CDR2 are SEHNR and FQNEAQ (reference sequence). The table lists this clonotype with a count of one.

J is TRBJ1-4 and V is TRBV7-9, with 12 positions matching TRBD1. The sequenced material came from blood. The receptor was derived from a man younger than 40 with Graves' ophthalmopathy. The CDR3 here is CASSDLGTGGSGLFF. Here the CDR3 DNA reads TGTGCCAGCAGCGACCTCGGGACAGGGGGCTCTGGACTGTTTTTT.